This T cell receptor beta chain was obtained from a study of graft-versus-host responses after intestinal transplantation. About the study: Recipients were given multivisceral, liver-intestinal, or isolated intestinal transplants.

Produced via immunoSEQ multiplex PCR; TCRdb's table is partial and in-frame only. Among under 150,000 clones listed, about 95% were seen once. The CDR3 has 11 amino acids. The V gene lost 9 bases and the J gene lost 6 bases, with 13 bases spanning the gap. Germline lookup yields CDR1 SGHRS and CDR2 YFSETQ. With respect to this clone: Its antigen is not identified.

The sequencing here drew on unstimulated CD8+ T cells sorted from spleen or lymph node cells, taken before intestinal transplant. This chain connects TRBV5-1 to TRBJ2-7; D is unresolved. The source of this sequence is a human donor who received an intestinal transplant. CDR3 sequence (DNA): TGCGCCAAGGGAAGATGCGGCGAGCAGTACTTC. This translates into CAKGRCGEQYF.